These T cell receptor beta chains were read from a single sample in a study of shared clonotypes between healthy human individuals. Repertoires were generated with immunoSEQ multiplex PCR, while TCRdb's copy carries only in-frame clones and drops some. The sample has about 2 million clones; about 95% are singletons. The material sequenced was naive CD8+ T cells sorted from blood. The source of these receptors is a man younger than 30 in good health. CDR3s include the opening cysteine and the closing phenylalanine or tryptophan. The D gene is left open where the match is weak. Only some rows state a clone size, as once, few, many or a class for expanded clones.

d_gene,abundance,j_gene,v_gene,CDR3aa,CDR3nt
-,once,TRBJ1-1,TRBV25-1,CASSGPEAFF,TGTGCCAGCAGTGGACCTGAAGCTTTCTTT
TRBD1,-,TRBJ1-6,TRBV4-2,CASSHLQGISSPLHF,TGTGCCAGCAGCCATCTACAGGGGATTAGTTCACCCCTCCACTTT
-,-,TRBJ1-1,TRBV5-4,CASSFKGNTEAFF,TGTGCCAGCAGCTTTAAGGGGAACACTGAAGCTTTCTTT
-,-,TRBJ2-7,TRBV2,CASSPSDAYEQYF,TGTGCCAGCAGTCCCTCGGATGCCTACGAGCAGTACTTC
TRBD1,-,TRBJ2-7,TRBV27,CASSLLQGGHEQYF,TGTGCCAGCAGTTTGCTACAAGGGGGCCACGAGCAGTACTTC
-,-,TRBJ2-3,TRBV27,CASSSTDTQYF,TGTGCCAGTTCCAGCACAGATACGCAGTATTTT
-,-,TRBJ2-7,TRBV27,CASSLSREFPYEQYF,TGTGCCAGCAGTTTATCGCGAGAATTTCCGTACGAGCAGTACTTC
TRBD1,-,TRBJ1-1,TRBV7-2,CASSLGQGEAFF,TGTGCCAGCAGCTTAGGACAGGGTGAAGCTTTCTTT
-,-,TRBJ1-4,TRBV4-1,CASSQRQAGFLNEKLFF,TGCGCCAGCAGCCAACGACAGGCAGGGTTCCTTAATGAAAAACTGTTTTTT
-,-,TRBJ2-2,TRBV30,CAWTSGRGTGELFF,TGTGCCTGGACGTCGGGACGCGGGACCGGGGAGCTGTTTTTT
TRBD1,-,TRBJ2-7,TRBV6-1,CASSEGTATTYEQYF,TGTGCCAGCAGTGAGGGGACAGCCACGACCTACGAGCAGTACTTC
-,-,TRBJ2-3,TRBV7-9,CASSYLREDTDTQYF,TGTGCCAGCAGCTACCTCAGGGAAGACACAGATACGCAGTATTTT
-,-,TRBJ2-7,TRBV4-2,CASSQGVGGYEQYF,TGTGCCAGCAGCCAAGGGGTGGGAGGATACGAGCAGTACTTC
TRBD2,-,TRBJ2-7,TRBV9,CASSSTSGAAYEQYF,TGTGCCAGCAGTTCTACCAGCGGGGCCGCCTACGAGCAGTACTTC
TRBD1,-,TRBJ1-2,TRBV10-2,CASMWSRTGRYTF,TGCGCCAGCATGTGGTCAAGGACAGGGCGCTACACCTTC
-,-,TRBJ2-7,TRBV28,CASSDQIRYEQYF,TGTGCCAGCAGTGATCAGATCCGCTACGAGCAGTACTTC
-,-,TRBJ2-2,TRBV5-1,CASSLARGSGELFF,TGCGCCAGCAGCTTGGCGAGGGGCTCCGGGGAGCTGTTTTTT
TRBD2,once,TRBJ2-5,TRBV4-1,CASSQDYGTSGGLQETQYF,TGCGCCAGCAGCCAAGATTACGGGACTAGCGGGGGACTACAAGAGACCCAGTACTTC
TRBD2,-,TRBJ2-5,TRBV29-1,CSVESGSWGETQYF,TGCAGCGTCGAGAGCGGGAGCTGGGGAGAGACCCAGTACTTC
-,-,TRBJ2-2,TRBV6-5,CASSLGLNTGELFF,TGTGCCAGCAGTCTGGGACTTAACACCGGGGAGCTGTTTTTT
-,-,TRBJ2-2,TRBV9,CASSVVGGSGELFF,TGTGCCAGCAGCGTAGTCGGAGGGTCCGGGGAGCTGTTTTTT
TRBD2,-,TRBJ2-1,TRBV6-5,CASSFGTSGGDEQFF,TGTGCCAGCAGTTTCGGGACTAGCGGGGGCGATGAGCAGTTCTTC
TRBD2,-,TRBJ2-3,TRBV19,CASSIRAGELSPADTQYF,TGTGCCAGTAGTATTCGAGCGGGAGAATTGTCACCGGCAGATACGCAGTATTTT
-,-,TRBJ2-1,TRBV5-6,CASSLRVNEQFF,TGTGCCAGCAGCTTGCGGGTTAATGAGCAGTTCTTC
TRBD1,-,TRBJ2-5,TRBV11-2,CASSYRQGEETQYF,TGTGCCAGCAGCTACCGACAGGGGGAAGAGACCCAGTACTTC
TRBD1,-,TRBJ2-7,TRBV9,CASSVGSGGTYEQYF,TGTGCCAGCAGCGTAGGGTCAGGGGGCACCTACGAGCAGTACTTC
-,-,TRBJ1-5,TRBV11-2,CASSLGAGEHQPQHF,TGTGCCAGCAGCTTAGGGGCGGGGGAGCATCAGCCCCAGCATTTT
-,-,TRBJ2-1,TRBV27,CASSPRSPYNEQFF,TGTGCCAGCAGTCCCCGCAGCCCCTACAATGAGCAGTTCTTC
-,-,TRBJ2-5,TRBV7-9,CASSLLLGYEETQYF,TGTGCCAGCAGCTTGTTACTAGGTTACGAAGAGACCCAGTACTTC
-,-,TRBJ2-3,TRBV2,CASSIPADTQYF,TGTGCCAGCAGTATTCCCGCAGATACGCAGTATTTT
TRBD1,-,TRBJ1-1,TRBV2,CASSDDRERVSTEAFF,TGTGCCAGCAGTGACGACAGGGAAAGGGTCTCCACTGAAGCTTTCTTT
TRBD1,-,TRBJ2-7,TRBV12-5,CASGPGQDPYEQYF,TGTGCTAGTGGTCCTGGACAGGACCCCTACGAGCAGTACTTC
-,-,TRBJ1-4,TRBV19,CASSIRAPNEKLFF,TGTGCCAGTAGTATACGGGCCCCTAATGAAAAACTGTTTTTT
-,-,TRBJ1-1,TRBV30,CAWQLGPGTEAFF,TGTGCCTGGCAGCTGGGACCGGGGACTGAAGCTTTCTTT
-,-,TRBJ2-7,TRBV27,CASSLTESSYEQYF,TGTGCCAGCAGTTTAACAGAGAGCTCCTACGAGCAGTACTTC
-,-,TRBJ1-2,TRBV27,CASGRPTGNYGYTF,TGTGCCAGCGGCCGCCCCACTGGTAACTATGGCTACACCTTC
-,-,TRBJ1-4,TRBV7-9,CASSYPSELHEKLFF,TGTGCCAGCAGCTACCCCTCTGAGCTTCACGAAAAACTGTTTTTT
TRBD1,-,TRBJ1-1,TRBV7-8,CASSYRGGAEAFF,TGTGCCAGCAGCTACAGGGGGGGGGCTGAAGCTTTCTTT
TRBD2,-,TRBJ2-3,TRBV7-8,CASSRGLAGGTDTQYF,TGTGCCAGCAGCCGGGGACTAGCGGGAGGCACAGATACGCAGTATTTT
-,-,TRBJ1-2,TRBV29-1,CSVPDSHYGYTF,TGCAGCGTTCCTGACAGCCACTATGGCTACACCTTC
-,-,TRBJ1-1,TRBV9,CASSVGGSSTEAFF,TGTGCCAGCAGCGTAGGGGGTAGTAGCACTGAAGCTTTCTTT